The clone carrying this T cell receptor beta chain was seen once. This specimen belongs to a study of blood T cell repertoires in COVID-19. Study in general: Acute and convalescent COVID-19 specimens originated in the United States, Italy and Spain. The cDNA or gDNA used as material had been derived from T cells, B-cell-depleted T cells, or PBMCs.

In the source study's methods: By means of reference gene primer amplification, nucleated cell counts were estimated. Produced via immunoSEQ multiplex PCR; TCRdb's table is partial and in-frame only. V, J and clone size were drawn from that table, and D and trimming were deduced from the DNA. The sample yields tens of thousands of clones, roughly 82% seen once. The germline V gene has CDR1 MNHEY and CDR2 SVGAGI. CDR3 length equals 14 residues. V was pared by 5 bases and J by 2 bases, with 5 bases of the junction left unmatched. The source is a human donor in a cohort sampled during active COVID-19. The chain joins TRBV6-5 to TRBJ2-5; TRBD1 agrees at 7 bases. The sample taken for sequencing was peripheral blood. The CDR3 reads CASSPTGIQETQYF. DNA for the CDR3: TGTGCCAGCAGTCCGACAGGGATACAAGAGACCCAGTACTTC.